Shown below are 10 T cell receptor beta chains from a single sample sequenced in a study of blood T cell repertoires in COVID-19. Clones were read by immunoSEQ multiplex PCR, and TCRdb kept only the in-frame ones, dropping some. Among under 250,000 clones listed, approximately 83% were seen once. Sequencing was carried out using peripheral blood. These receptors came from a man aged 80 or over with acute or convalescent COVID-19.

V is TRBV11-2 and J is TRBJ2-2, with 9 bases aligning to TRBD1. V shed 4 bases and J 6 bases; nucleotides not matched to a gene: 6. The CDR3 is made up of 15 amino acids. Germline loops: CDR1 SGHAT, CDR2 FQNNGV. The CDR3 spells CASSSGTGKAGELFF. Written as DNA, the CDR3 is TGTGCCAGCAGCTCCGGGACAGGGAAAGCCGGGGAGCTGTTTTTT. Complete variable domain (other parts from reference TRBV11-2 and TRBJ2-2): EAGVAQSPRYKIIEKRQSVAFWCNPISGHATLYWYQQILGQGPKLLIQFQNNGVVDDSQLPKDRFSAERLKGVDSTLKIQPAKLEDSAVYLCASSSGTGKAGELFFGEGSRLTVL.

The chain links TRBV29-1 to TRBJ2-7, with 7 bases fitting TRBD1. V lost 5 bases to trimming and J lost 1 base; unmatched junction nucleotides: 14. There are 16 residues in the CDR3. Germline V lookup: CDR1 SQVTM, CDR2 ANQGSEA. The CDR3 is CSVLTGTSSRSYEQYF. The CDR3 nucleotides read TGCAGCGTTTTGACAGGGACCTCTTCCCGATCCTACGAGCAGTACTTC.

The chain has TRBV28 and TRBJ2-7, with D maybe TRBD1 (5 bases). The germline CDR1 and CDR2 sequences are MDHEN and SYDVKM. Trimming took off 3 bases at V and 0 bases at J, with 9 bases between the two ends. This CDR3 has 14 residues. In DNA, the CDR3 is TGTGCCAGCAGTTTTCAGGGTATCTCCTACGAGCAGTACTTC. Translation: CASSFQGISYEQYF. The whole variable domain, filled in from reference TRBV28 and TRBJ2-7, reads DVKVTQSSRYLVKRTGEKVFLECVQDMDHENMFWYRQDPGLGLRLIYFSYDVKMKEKGDIPEGYSVSREKKERFSLILESASTNQTSMYLCASSFQGISYEQYFGPGTRLTVT.

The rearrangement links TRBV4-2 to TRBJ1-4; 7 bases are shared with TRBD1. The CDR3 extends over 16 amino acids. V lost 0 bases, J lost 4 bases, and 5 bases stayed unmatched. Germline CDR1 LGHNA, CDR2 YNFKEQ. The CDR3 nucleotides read TGTGCCAGCAGCCAAGACAGACAGGGAGGTAATGAAAAACTGTTTTTT. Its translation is CASSQDRQGGNEKLFF.

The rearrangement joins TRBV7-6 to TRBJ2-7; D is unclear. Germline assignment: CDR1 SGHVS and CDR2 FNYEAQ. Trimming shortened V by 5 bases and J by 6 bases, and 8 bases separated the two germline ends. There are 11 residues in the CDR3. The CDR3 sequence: CASSEVTEQYF. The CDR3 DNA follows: TGTGCCAGCAGCGAGGTCACCGAGCAGTACTTC.

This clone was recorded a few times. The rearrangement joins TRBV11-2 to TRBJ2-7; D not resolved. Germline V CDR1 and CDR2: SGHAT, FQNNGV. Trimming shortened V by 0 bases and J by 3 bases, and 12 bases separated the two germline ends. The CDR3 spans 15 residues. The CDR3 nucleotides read TGTGCCAGCAGCTTAGATTCCCCAGGAATCTACGAGCAGTACTTC. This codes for CASSLDSPGIYEQYF.

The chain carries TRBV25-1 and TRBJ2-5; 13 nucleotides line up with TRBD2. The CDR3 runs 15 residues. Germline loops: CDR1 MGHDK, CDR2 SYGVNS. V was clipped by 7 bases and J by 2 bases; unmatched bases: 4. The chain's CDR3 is CASIGLAGAQETQYF. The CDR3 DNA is TGTGCCAGCATCGGACTAGCGGGGGCACAAGAGACCCAGTACTTC.

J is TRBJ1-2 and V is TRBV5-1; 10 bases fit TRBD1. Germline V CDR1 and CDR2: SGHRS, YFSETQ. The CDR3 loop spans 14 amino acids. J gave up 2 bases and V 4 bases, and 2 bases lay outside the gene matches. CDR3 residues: CASSTTGGNYGYTF. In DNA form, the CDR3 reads TGCGCCAGCAGCACGACAGGGGGCAACTATGGCTACACCTTC.

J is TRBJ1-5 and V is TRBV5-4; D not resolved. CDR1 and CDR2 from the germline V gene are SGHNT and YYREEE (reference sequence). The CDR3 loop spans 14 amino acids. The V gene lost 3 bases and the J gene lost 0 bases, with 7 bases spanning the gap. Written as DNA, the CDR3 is TGTGCCAGCAGCTCACAGCATAGCAATCAGCCCCAGCATTTT. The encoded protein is CASSSQHSNQPQHF.

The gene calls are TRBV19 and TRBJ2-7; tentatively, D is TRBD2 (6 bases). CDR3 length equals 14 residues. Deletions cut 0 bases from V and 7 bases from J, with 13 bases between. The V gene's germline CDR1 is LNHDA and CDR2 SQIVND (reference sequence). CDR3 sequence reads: CASSIDRGGGEQYF. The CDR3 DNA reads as TGTGCCAGTAGTATAGATCGGGGTGGAGGGGAGCAGTACTTC.